One T cell receptor beta chain is described in this entry. Which antigen it targets is not known. It has no much larger one-base neighbor in the sample; base qualities were not kept. The germline V gene encodes CDR1 MNHEY and CDR2 SVGAGI. V loses 6 bases of germline sequence and J loses 6 bases, and the interval between the two ends is 12 bases. The CDR3, from cysteine to phenylalanine, totals 12 residues. The only DNA kept is the CDR3, 36 bases in frame from the first base. Libraries came from the immunoSEQ multiplex PCR assay. TCRdb holds this immuneACCESS table with in-frame rearrangements only. Some clones are missing; in checked studies, unresolved V genes explain under half, and the rest has no known cause. Present in this sample are roughly 61,000 clones, roughly 93% of which were seen just once. The top ten constitute under 2% of the sample. This sample is part of a study of T cell changes during pregnancy in multiple sclerosis (dated by TCRdb to about 2019). Study-level background: Changes in the T cell repertoire over the course of pregnancy were examined in this study in women with multiple sclerosis.

The source material was peripheral blood, sampled after pregnancy. Here the chain combines TRBV6-5 and TRBJ2-7, with TRBD1 perhaps the D gene, on 6 matching bases. The sequence derives from a female donor with multiple sclerosis, enrolled in a pregnancy study. The DNA sequence is TGTGCCAGCAGCCATACAGGGTTCGAGCAGTACTTC. This gives the protein CASSHTGFEQYF.